This T cell receptor beta chain was identified during a study of shared clonotypes between healthy human individuals. Study overall: Every donor yielded three CD4 naive, three CD4 memory, two CD8 naive and one CD8 memory plate. Points from the study as a whole: Larger estimated richness was generally seen in naive subsets than in memory subsets.

As concerns this clone: Its antigen is undetermined.

Naive CD8 cells comprised CD45RO-negative, CCR7-positively selected cells, excluding terminally differentiated effector memory CD45RA+ cells. Adult Caucasians living in Nashville, Tennessee made up all of the donors. V lost 9 bases and J 0 bases, leaving 13 bases between the germline ends. The CDR3 consists of 13 residues. Looked up from germline, CDR1 is SGHNT and CDR2 is YYREEE (reference sequence). As processed by the authors: In the immunoSEQ data, sequences were junction-only and lacked quality scores, so filtering differed. Clones were sequenced by immunoSEQ multiplex PCR, and TCRdb holds only the in-frame ones, with some missing. The DNA was the basis for D and trimming; V, J and clone size are from that table. Among around 2,000,000 clones, approximately 95% were seen once, and the ten largest hold 1.2%.

The gene calls are TRBV5-4 and TRBJ2-7; a weak D match, TRBD2 (7 bases). The material sequenced was naive CD8+ T cells sorted from blood. This clonotype originated in a man between 18 and 29 years old in good health. The CDR3 sequence: CATRGGTSYEQYF. The CDR3 bases are TGTGCCACCAGGGGAGGGACCTCCTACGAGCAGTACTTC.